This TCR beta chain was sequenced in a study of T cells in Graves' hyperthyroidism and ophthalmopathy. Study-wide background: Pretreatment peripheral blood was obtained at initial diagnosis.

It was RNA transcripts that yielded the amplified TCR beta CDR3 regions. The HTBI primer set drove a first-round RT-PCR of the TCR CDR3. Using its own MiXCR run on the multiplex PCR reads, TCRdb lists one record per CDR3 protein. The sample holds about 410,000 distinct CDR3 sequences, about 15% seen once. This clonotype was counted at least ten times. Each ophthalmopathy patient scored at least 3 on the Clinical Activity Score and at least 4 on NOSPECS grade, with duration under 3 months. This receptor was taken from a man younger than 30 with Graves' ophthalmopathy. Material for sequencing was blood.

The CDR3 DNA reads as TGCAGCGTTGCCCGGGGCCTCTCCTACGAGCAGTACTTC. This translates into CSVARGLSYEQYF. V usage is TRBV29-1 and J usage is TRBJ2-7, with D tentatively TRBD1 or TRBD2 (5 bases each). Germline CDR1 is SQVTM and CDR2 is ANQGSEA. The V gene lost 4 bases and the J gene lost 0 bases, with 10 bases spanning the gap. The CDR3 is 13 amino acids.